This T cell receptor beta chain comes out of a study of PD-1 blockade in classical Hodgkin lymphoma. General study findings and limits: Healthy donors reportedly exceeded newly diagnosed patients in baseline TCR diversity. CD4+ but not CD8+ TCR diversity rose significantly by C4D1.

The time point is: cycle 4 day 1 (C4D1), after less than 7 weeks of nivolumab. Every single patient, without exception, relapsed after autologous stem cell transplantation, and brentuximab vedotin exposure varied. Repertoires were generated with immunoSEQ multiplex PCR, while TCRdb's copy carries only in-frame clones and drops some. Among some 19,000 clones listed, 80% were seen once. This clone has only one observation. The antigen remains undetermined. The junction had 12 bases not matched to a gene; V was cut back by 5 bases and J by 3 bases. Germline V CDR1 and CDR2: LNHDA, SQIVND (reference sequence). There are 16 residues in the CDR3.

The sequence came from a human donor with classical Hodgkin lymphoma. The rearrangement joins TRBV19 to TRBJ1-2, with 7 bases matching TRBD1. This sample comprised peripheral blood mononuclear cells (PBMCs), obtained before the fourth cycle of nivolumab. The CDR3 here is CASSLLGQDVYYGYTF. Here the CDR3 DNA reads TGTGCCAGTAGTTTACTTGGACAGGACGTTTACTATGGCTACACCTTC.